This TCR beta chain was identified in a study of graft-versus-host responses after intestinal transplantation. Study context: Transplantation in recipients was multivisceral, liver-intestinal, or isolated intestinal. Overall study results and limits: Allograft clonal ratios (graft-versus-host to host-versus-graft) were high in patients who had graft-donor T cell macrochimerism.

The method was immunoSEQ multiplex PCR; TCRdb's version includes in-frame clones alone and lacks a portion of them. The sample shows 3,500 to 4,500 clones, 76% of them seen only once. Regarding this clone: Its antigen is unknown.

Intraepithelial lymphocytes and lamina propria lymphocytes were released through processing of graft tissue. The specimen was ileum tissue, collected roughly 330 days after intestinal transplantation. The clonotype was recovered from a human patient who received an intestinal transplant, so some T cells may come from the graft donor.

Here the CDR3 reads CASSSQGVVSSGANVLTF. CDR3 nucleotides: TGTGCCAGCAGTTCCCAGGGGGTCGTAAGCTCTGGGGCCAACGTCCTGACTTTC. The rearrangement uses TRBV27 and TRBJ2-6; 7 bases fit TRBD1. After removal of 4 bases from V and 0 bases from J, the junction contained 9 bases not matched to a gene. Germline CDR1 and CDR2: MNHEY and SMNVEV (reference sequence). The CDR3 loop spans 18 amino acids.